Below are 8 T cell receptor beta chains sequenced from a single sample in a study of Tregs in tolerant kidney transplant recipients (dated by TCRdb to the late 2010s). Libraries came from the immunoSEQ multiplex PCR assay. TCRdb provides this immuneACCESS table in a form limited to in-frame rearrangements. Some clones are lacking; in checked studies, under half of them reflect an unresolved V gene, and why the rest are absent is not known. The sample table shows some 90,000 clones, and roughly 92% are seen once. Roughly 5% of the sample comes from the top ten. The sequencing sample was made of CD8+ T cells from blood. These receptors all stem from a human donor in good health.

This chain joins TRBV4-1 and TRBJ1-1, with 8 nucleotides matching TRBD1. Trimming cost V 1 base and J 4 bases; bases outside gene matches: 5. The germline V gene has CDR1 MGHRA and CDR2 YSYEKL. This CDR3 region has 15 residues. CDR3 nucleotide sequence: TGCGCCAGCAGCCAAGCCCAGGGGGCGGGCACTGAAGCTTTCTTT. It codes for CASSQAQGAGTEAFF.

The CDR3 sequence is CASSGEGALTGELFF. CDR3 bases: TGTGCCAGCTCAGGGGAGGGGGCGCTAACCGGGGAGCTGTTTTTT. The rearrangement links TRBV6-5 to TRBJ2-2, with D perhaps given as TRBD1 or TRBD2 (7 bases each). Germline assignment: CDR1 MNHEY and CDR2 SVGAGI. V lost 8 bases to trimming and J lost 5 bases, with 18 bases between them. CDR3 length: 15 amino acids.

The chain links TRBV15 to TRBJ1-1; D perhaps matches TRBD1 (5 bases). V was trimmed by 0 bases and J by 3 bases, leaving 11 bases between them. The CDR3 spans 15 residues. Germline V gives CDR1 LNHNV, CDR2 YYDKDF (reference sequence). CDR3 sequence reads: CATSRDPGADTEAFF. The CDR3 DNA follows: TGTGCCACCAGCAGAGATCCCGGGGCTGACACTGAAGCTTTCTTT.

This sequence joins TRBV2 and TRBJ2-7, with 10 bases lining up with TRBD1. Germline V gene lookup returns CDR1 SNHLY and CDR2 FYNNEI. CDR3 size: 16 residues. Trimming removed 8 bases from V and 2 bases from J; junction bases left unmatched: 12. CDR3 protein: CASRSGWGQGTYEQYF. CDR3 bases: TGTGCCAGCCGATCGGGATGGGGACAGGGGACCTACGAGCAGTACTTC.

The rearrangement joins TRBV6-1 to TRBJ1-2; TRBD1 might be the D (5 bases). V was clipped by 8 bases and J by 8 bases, with 15 bases between them. CDR1 and CDR2 from the germline V gene are MNHNS and SASEGT. There are 12 residues in the CDR3. The CDR3 region is CASRPGAYGYTF. CDR3 coding DNA: TGTGCCAGCCGGCCCGGGGCTTACGGCTACACCTTC.

V gene TRBV7-9 combines with J gene TRBJ1-1; no reliable D call. CDR1 and CDR2 from the germline V gene are SEHNR and FQNEAQ (reference sequence). The CDR3 is made up of 13 amino acids. Trimming cost V 3 bases and J 1 base, with 6 bases left between them. The chain's CDR3 is CASSFTPNTEAFF. DNA for the CDR3: TGTGCCAGCAGCTTCACCCCGAACACTGAAGCTTTCTTT.

By share of the sample, this clone is medium-sized. This chain joins TRBV4-1 and TRBJ1-5; no firm D call. From germline, CDR1 is MGHRA and CDR2 YSYEKL. The CDR3 is 15 amino acids. Trimming took off 0 bases at V and 3 bases at J, with 9 bases between the two ends. The CDR3 DNA reads as TGCGCCAGCAGCCAAGAGTTCCGCGACAATCAGCCCCAGCATTTT. Its translation is CASSQEFRDNQPQHF.

V gene TRBV4-2 combines with J gene TRBJ1-3; maybe TRBD1 (6 bases). The V and J ends lost 1 base and 1 base respectively, with 11 bases between them. The CDR3 has 16 residues. From germline, CDR1 is LGHNA and CDR2 YNFKEQ. CDR3 nucleotides: TGTGCCAGCAGCCAAGTGTCAGGGGATTCTGGAAACACCATATATTTT. Amino acid sequence: CASSQVSGDSGNTIYF.